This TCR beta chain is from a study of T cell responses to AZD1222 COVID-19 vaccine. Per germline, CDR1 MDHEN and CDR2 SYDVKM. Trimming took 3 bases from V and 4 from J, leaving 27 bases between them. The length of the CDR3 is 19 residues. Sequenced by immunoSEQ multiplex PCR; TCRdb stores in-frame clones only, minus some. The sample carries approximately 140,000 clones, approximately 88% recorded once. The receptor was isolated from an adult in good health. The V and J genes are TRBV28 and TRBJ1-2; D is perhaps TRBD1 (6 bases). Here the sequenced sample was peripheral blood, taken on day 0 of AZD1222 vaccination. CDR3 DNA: TGTGCCAGCAGTTTTCCGATGGGGGCAGGGACTAATAGAGGCTATGGCTACACCTTC. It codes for CASSFPMGAGTNRGYGYTF.